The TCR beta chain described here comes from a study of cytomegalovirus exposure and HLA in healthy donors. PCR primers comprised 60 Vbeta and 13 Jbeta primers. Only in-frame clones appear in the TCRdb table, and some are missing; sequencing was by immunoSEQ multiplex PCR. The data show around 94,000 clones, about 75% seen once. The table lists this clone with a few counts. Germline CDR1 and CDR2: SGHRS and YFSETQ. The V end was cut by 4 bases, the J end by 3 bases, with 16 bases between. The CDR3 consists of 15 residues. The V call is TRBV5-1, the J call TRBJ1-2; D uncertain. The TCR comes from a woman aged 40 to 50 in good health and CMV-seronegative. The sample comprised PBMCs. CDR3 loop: CASSPRSPEDYGYTF. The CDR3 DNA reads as TGCGCCAGCAGCCCACGCAGCCCGGAGGACTATGGCTACACCTTC.